A selection of T cell receptor beta chains follows, all from one sample in a study of shared clonotypes between healthy human individuals. Assay used: immunoSEQ multiplex PCR; TCRdb lists only in-frame clones, some missing. Of about 2 million clones in the sample, approximately 94% are singletons; the top ten hold more than 0.95%. Material for sequencing was naive CD8+ T cells sorted from blood. The source is a man younger than 35 in good health. Each CDR3 is given with its conserved first and last residue. D genes are given only for firm matches. Expanded clones get a size class; other rows say once, few or many, or leave the size out.

D	V	J	size	DNA	CDR3
-	TRBV29-1	TRBJ2-5	-	TGCAGCGTTGTGGGGGATCAAGAGACCCAGTACTTC	CSVVGDQETQYF
-	TRBV14	TRBJ1-2	few	TGTGCCAGCAGCTTCGGGACAAACTATGGCTACACCTTC	CASSFGTNYGYTF
-	TRBV19	TRBJ1-5	once	TGTGCCAGTAGTGAGACAGATTATAGCAATCAGCCCCAGCATTTT	CASSETDYSNQPQHF
-	TRBV9	TRBJ2-3	-	TGTGCCAGCAGCGTGGGGGCGGCAGATACGCAGTATTTT	CASSVGAADTQYF
TRBD2	TRBV9	TRBJ2-7	-	TGTGCCAGCAGCTCGGCCGGGGGGACCTACGAGCAGTACTTC	CASSSAGGTYEQYF
-	TRBV4-1	TRBJ1-5	-	TGCGCCAGCAGCCAAGGTACCGGGCCCCAGCATTTT	CASSQGTGPQHF
-	TRBV10-2	TRBJ2-1	once	TGCGCCAGCAGTGAGTCGTCCGGGGGAGAAGGGGACAATGAGCAGTTCTTC	CASSESSGGEGDNEQFF
-	TRBV6-1	TRBJ1-3	-	TGTGCCAGCTACACCTGGGGGGAATCTGGAAACACCATATATTTT	CASYTWGESGNTIYF
-	TRBV27	TRBJ2-1	-	TGTGCCAGCAGTCCCTATTTCCCGGAGGATGAGCAGTTCTTC	CASSPYFPEDEQFF
-	TRBV7-6	TRBJ1-4	-	TGTGCCAGCAGCCCCGATTGGACTAATGAAAAACTGTTTTTT	CASSPDWTNEKLFF
-	TRBV7-9	TRBJ2-5	once	TGTGCCAGCAGCTTAGAAGGAGGGGATGAGACCCAGTACTTC	CASSLEGGDETQYF
TRBD1	TRBV10-2	TRBJ2-1	-	TGCGCCAGCAGACAGGGGGCTGCTCGTTGGGATGAGCAGTTCTTC	CASRQGAARWDEQFF
-	TRBV5-1	TRBJ1-5	-	TGCGCCAGCAGCTTGGGGACAGCCGATAGCAATCAGCCCCAGCATTTT	CASSLGTADSNQPQHF
-	TRBV5-8	TRBJ2-1	-	TGTGCCAGCAGCTTGGTCCAGCACCTCAAACCCAACAATGAGCAGTTCTTC	CASSLVQHLKPNNEQFF
-	TRBV5-6	TRBJ2-2	-	TGTGCCAGCAGCTTGGGTGTGATGAACACCGGGGAGCTGTTTTTT	CASSLGVMNTGELFF
-	TRBV7-9	TRBJ2-7	-	TGTGCCAGCAGCTTATCGGACTCCTACGAGCAGTACTTC	CASSLSDSYEQYF
-	TRBV6-5	TRBJ2-7	-	TGTGCCAGCAGTTACTCAAACCCGGAATCCTACGAGCAGTACTTC	CASSYSNPESYEQYF
-	TRBV5-4	TRBJ2-7	-	TGTGCCAGCAGCCCCGCCCTCTCGGCTTCCTACGAGCAGTACTTC	CASSPALSASYEQYF
TRBD1	TRBV9	TRBJ2-7	-	TGTGCCAGCAGCGTAGGGGCCAGGGGGAGCTACGAGCAGTACTTC	CASSVGARGSYEQYF
-	TRBV7-9	TRBJ2-6	-	TGTGCCAGCAGCCCTGAGGGGGTCTCTGGGGCCAACGTCCTGACTTTC	CASSPEGVSGANVLTF
-	TRBV30	TRBJ2-7	-	TGTGCCTGGAACGGGGGGCAATCCTACGAGCAGTACTTC	CAWNGGQSYEQYF
TRBD1	TRBV5-3	TRBJ2-5	-	TGTGCCAGAAGCTTCCGTGGACAGGGGATGGAGACCCAGTACTTC	CARSFRGQGMETQYF
-	TRBV27	TRBJ2-3	once	TGTGCCAGCAGCACGATTCAGAGGGGTGGCACAGATACGCAGTATTTT	CASSTIQRGGTDTQYF
-	TRBV7-9	TRBJ2-5	-	TGTGCCAGCAGCTCATGGGGGGACCACGGGGAGACCCAGTACTTC	CASSSWGDHGETQYF
-	TRBV27	TRBJ2-7	-	TGTGCCAGCAGTTTAATTGGGACGGGAGCCTACGAGCAGTACTTC	CASSLIGTGAYEQYF
-	TRBV4-1	TRBJ1-1	-	TGCGCCAGCAGCCCCGAGACGGGACTTAGCACTGAAGCTTTCTTT	CASSPETGLSTEAFF
-	TRBV11-2	TRBJ2-7	-	TGTGCCAGCAGCTTAGGGGACGGGTACGAGCAGTACTTC	CASSLGDGYEQYF
TRBD1	TRBV11-2	TRBJ2-7	-	TGTGCCAGCAGCTTAGATCCCGGACAGGCCTACGAGCAGTACTTC	CASSLDPGQAYEQYF
-	TRBV30	TRBJ1-4	-	TGTGCCTGGAGTGGAGACAGAGGAACTAATGAAAAACTGTTTTTT	CAWSGDRGTNEKLFF
-	TRBV5-1	TRBJ2-7	-	TGCGCCAGCAGCCCGGGGGACAGCTCCTACGAGCAGTACTTC	CASSPGDSSYEQYF
TRBD1	TRBV13	TRBJ1-2	once	TGTGCCAGCAGCTCGGACAGGGACCATGGCTACACCTTC	CASSSDRDHGYTF
-	TRBV18	TRBJ2-7	-	TGTGCCAGCTCACCATCCTTCGGGGTCCCCTCCTACGAGCAGTACTTC	CASSPSFGVPSYEQYF
-	TRBV4-1	TRBJ1-2	-	TGCGCCAGCAGCCAAGACGCAGGGGCCGCTTATGGCTACACCTTC	CASSQDAGAAYGYTF
TRBD1	TRBV6-6	TRBJ2-3	-	TGTGCCAGCAGCACGGACAGGGCAGATACGCAGTATTTT	CASSTDRADTQYF